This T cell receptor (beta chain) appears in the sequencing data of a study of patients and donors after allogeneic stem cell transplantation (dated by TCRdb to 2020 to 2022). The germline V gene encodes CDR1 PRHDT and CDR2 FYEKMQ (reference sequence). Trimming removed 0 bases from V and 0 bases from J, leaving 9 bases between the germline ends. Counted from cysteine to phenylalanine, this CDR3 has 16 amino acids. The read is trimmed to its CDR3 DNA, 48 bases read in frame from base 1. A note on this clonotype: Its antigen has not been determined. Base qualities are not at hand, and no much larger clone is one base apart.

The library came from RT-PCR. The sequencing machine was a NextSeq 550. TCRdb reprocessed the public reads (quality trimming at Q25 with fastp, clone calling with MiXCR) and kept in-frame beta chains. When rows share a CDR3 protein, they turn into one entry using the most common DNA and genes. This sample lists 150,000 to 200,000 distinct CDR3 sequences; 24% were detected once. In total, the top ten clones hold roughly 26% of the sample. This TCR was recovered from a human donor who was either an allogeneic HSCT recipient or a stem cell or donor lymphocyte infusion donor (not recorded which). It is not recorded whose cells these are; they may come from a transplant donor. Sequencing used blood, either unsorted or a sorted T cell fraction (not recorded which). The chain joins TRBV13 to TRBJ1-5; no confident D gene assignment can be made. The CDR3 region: CASSLGPIRSNQPQHF. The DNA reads TGTGCCAGCAGCTTAGGTCCCATTCGTAGCAATCAGCCCCAGCATTTT.